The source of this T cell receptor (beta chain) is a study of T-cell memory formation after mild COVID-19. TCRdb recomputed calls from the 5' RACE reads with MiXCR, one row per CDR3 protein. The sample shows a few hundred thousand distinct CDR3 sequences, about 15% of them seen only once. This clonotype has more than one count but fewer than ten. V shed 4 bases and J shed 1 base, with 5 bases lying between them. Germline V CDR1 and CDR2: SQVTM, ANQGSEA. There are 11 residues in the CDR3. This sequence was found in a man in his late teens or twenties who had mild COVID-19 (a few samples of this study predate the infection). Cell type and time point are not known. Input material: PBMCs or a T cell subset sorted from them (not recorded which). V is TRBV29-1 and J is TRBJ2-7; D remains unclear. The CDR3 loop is CSVGISYEQYF. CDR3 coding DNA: TGCAGCGTTGGCATTTCCTACGAGCAGTACTTC.